These 30 T cell receptor beta chains were all obtained from the same sample, sequenced in a study of cytomegalovirus exposure and HLA in healthy donors. Repertoires were generated with immunoSEQ multiplex PCR, while TCRdb's copy carries only in-frame clones and drops some. The data contain under 100,000 clones, 95% to 97% of them singletons. The material sequenced was PBMCs. These receptor sequences come from a man younger than 35 in good health and CMV-seronegative.

This clone was counted a single time. The rearrangement joins TRBV5-6 to TRBJ2-7; 9 nucleotides agree with TRBD1. V lost 2 bases, J lost 4 bases, and 13 bases stayed unmatched. CDR3 length equals 17 residues. Germline V gene data show CDR1 as SGHDT and CDR2 as YYEEEE. The CDR3 spells CASSLDSGQGYWYEQYV. CDR3 DNA: TGTGCCAGCAGCTTAGATTCGGGACAGGGTTATTGGTACGAGCAGTACGTC.

The V gene is TRBV5-6, the J gene TRBJ2-1, with TRBD2 identical over 8 bases. V lost 4 bases to trimming and J lost 4 bases; unmatched junction nucleotides: 4. The CDR3 is 14 amino acids. The germline V gene has CDR1 SGHDT and CDR2 YYEEEE. CDR3 region: CASSELAEYNEQFF. The CDR3 DNA is TGTGCCAGCAGCGAACTAGCGGAGTACAATGAGCAGTTCTTC.

This clone was seen just once. The genes are TRBV27 and TRBJ2-5, with TRBD1 matching over 11 bases. Germline assignment: CDR1 MNHEY and CDR2 SMNVEV (reference sequence). This CDR3 comprises 16 residues. J was trimmed by 6 bases and V by 5 bases; bases with no gene match: 11. CDR3 in DNA: TGTGCCAGCAGTCTCGCGGGGACAGGGGGTCGGCAGACCCAGTACTTC. This translates into CASSLAGTGGRQTQYF.

This clone came up once. The chain is built from TRBV28 and TRBJ1-2; D may be TRBD1 (5 bases). In germline, CDR1 is MDHEN, CDR2 SYDVKM. The CDR3 extends over 16 amino acids. V was cut by 4 bases and J by 2 bases, with 17 bases left in between. CDR3 protein: CASSSSTLGANYGYTF. The CDR3 bases are TGTGCCAGCAGTTCGTCAACCCTAGGGGCGAACTATGGCTACACCTTC.

This chain uses TRBV7-9 with TRBJ2-3, with TRBD2 matching over 7 bases. The CDR3 covers 16 residues. The V gene end was trimmed by 4 bases and the J gene end by 4 bases; junction bases not matched to a gene: 11. The germline V gene encodes CDR1 SEHNR and CDR2 FQNEAQ (reference sequence). The CDR3 loop is CASSSDLADGADTQYF. As DNA, the CDR3 is TGTGCCAGCAGCTCCGACCTAGCGGACGGAGCAGATACGCAGTATTTT.

The chain is built from TRBV27 and TRBJ1-1; 7 bases map to TRBD1. Germline V gene sequence: CDR1 MNHEY, CDR2 SMNVEV (reference sequence). The CDR3 sequence is 12 residues long. Trimming removed 4 bases from V and 6 bases from J; junction bases left unmatched: 2. The CDR3 DNA follows: TGTGCCAGCAGTTCAGGGGGAGCTGAAGCTTTCTTT. Its translation: CASSSGGAEAFF.

The chain uses TRBV6-1 and TRBJ1-5, with a weak D call TRBD1 (6 bases). V was pared by 3 bases and J by 7 bases, with 16 bases between. The CDR3 extends over 15 amino acids. Germline V gene data show CDR1 as MNHNS and CDR2 as SASEGT. CDR3 coding DNA: TGTGCCAGCAGTGAGTCCCACAGGGTGGGCCAGCCCCAGCATTTT. Encoded protein: CASSESHRVGQPQHF.

This clone occurred once. The V call is TRBV4-1, the J call TRBJ2-1, with D possibly being TRBD1 (6 bases). CDR1 and CDR2 (germline): MGHRA, YSYEKL. Deletions cut 3 bases from V and 8 bases from J, with 14 bases between. The CDR3 is 14 amino acids. The CDR3 protein is CASSHITGHDEQFF. The CDR3 nucleotides read TGCGCCAGCAGCCATATTACAGGGCACGATGAGCAGTTCTTC.

The chain uses TRBV19 and TRBJ2-1; 9 bases are a match to TRBD2. After removal of 10 bases from V and 6 bases from J, the junction contained 10 bases not matched to a gene. The CDR3 consists of 14 residues. CDR1 and CDR2 (germline): LNHDA, SQIVND (reference sequence). CDR3 region: CATGMAGGGNEQFF. CDR3 nucleotides: TGTGCCACAGGGATGGCGGGGGGGGGCAATGAGCAGTTCTTC.

The chain uses TRBV7-2 and TRBJ2-7; possible D gene TRBD2, 6 bases. CDR3 length: 15 residues. Germline V gene sequence: CDR1 SGHTA, CDR2 FQGNSA. Trimming removed 1 base at V and 5 bases at J, with 15 bases between. CDR3: CASSLELRAGHEQYF. The CDR3 DNA reads as TGTGCCAGCAGCTTAGAACTCAGAGCGGGCCACGAGCAGTACTTC.

This chain joins TRBV2 and TRBJ2-3, with D perhaps TRBD2 (6 bases). V shed 4 bases and J shed 0 bases, with 11 bases lying between them. There are 15 residues in the CDR3. Germline assignment: CDR1 SNHLY and CDR2 FYNNEI. CDR3 loop: CASSVREVSTDTQYF. Here the CDR3 DNA reads TGTGCCAGCAGTGTTAGGGAGGTTAGCACAGATACGCAGTATTTT.

The chain is built from TRBV5-4 and TRBJ1-4; TRBD1 aligns across 11 bases. The CDR3 length is 19 residues. CDR1 and CDR2 from the germline V gene are SGHNT and YYREEE (reference sequence). The V segment lost 0 bases and the J segment 0 bases; nucleotides outside the gene matches: 7. CDR3 sequence: CASSLGWDRGFATNEKLFF. DNA of the CDR3: TGTGCCAGCAGCTTGGGCTGGGACAGGGGGTTCGCAACTAATGAAAAACTGTTTTTT.

V usage is TRBV30 and J usage is TRBJ1-1; no definite D call. CDR3 length: 14 amino acids. Germline CDR1 and CDR2: GTSNPN and SVGIG (reference sequence). The ends were cut back, 4 bases at V and 4 bases at J, with 16 bases in the middle. Here the CDR3 reads CAWISRRRGTEAFF. CDR3 nucleotides: TGTGCCTGGATTTCCCGGCGTCGGGGCACTGAAGCTTTCTTT. The whole variable domain, filled in from reference TRBV30 and TRBJ1-1, reads SQTIHQWPATLVQPVGSPLSLECTVEGTSNPNLYWYRQAAGRGLQLLFYSVGIGQISSEVPQNLSASRPQDRQFILSSKKLLLSDSGFYLCAWISRRRGTEAFFGQGTRLTVV.

The chain employs TRBV4-1 and TRBJ2-5, with 12 bases that match TRBD1. From germline, CDR1 is MGHRA and CDR2 YSYEKL. CDR3 length: 17 residues. The ends lost 1 base at V and 4 bases at J; junction bases unmatched: 7. The CDR3 bases are TGCGCCAGCAGCCAAGGGACCCGGGACAGGGGGCGAGAGACCCAGTACTTC. Amino acids: CASSQGTRDRGRETQYF.

The genes are TRBV19 and TRBJ1-1; 11 bases are shared with TRBD1. Germline loops: CDR1 LNHDA, CDR2 SQIVND (reference sequence). The V gene end was trimmed by 6 bases and the J gene end by 3 bases; junction bases not matched to a gene: 6. The length of the CDR3 is 15 residues. CDR3 in DNA: TGTGCCAGTAGGGGACAGGGGGTAGGGGACACTGAAGCTTTCTTT. It encodes CASRGQGVGDTEAFF.

The J gene is TRBJ2-5, the V gene TRBV12-5; TRBD2 matches 13 bases. Looked up from germline, CDR1 is LGHNT and CDR2 is FRNRAP. V shed 1 base and J 5 bases; nucleotides not matched to a gene: 10. The CDR3 spans 18 residues. The CDR3 DNA follows: TGTGCTAGTGGTTTGGGCCTACTAGCGGGAGGGCCTCGGGAGACCCAGTACTTC. Translating gives CASGLGLLAGGPRETQYF. The variable domain in full, with the rest retrieved from reference TRBV12-5 and TRBJ2-5, is DARVTQTPRHKVTEMGQEVTMRCQPILGHNTVFWYRQTMMQGLELLAYFRNRAPLDDSGMPKDRFSAEMPDATLATLKIQPSEPRDSAVYFCASGLGLLAGGPRETQYFGPGTRLLVL.

This chain uses TRBV6-5 with TRBJ2-1, with 9 bases aligning to TRBD2. CDR3 size: 14 residues. Germline CDR1 is MNHEY and CDR2 is SVGAGI. V lost 7 bases, J lost 9 bases, and 10 bases stayed unmatched. CDR3 in amino acids: CASKSTSGFVEQFF. In DNA form, the CDR3 reads TGTGCCAGCAAATCGACTAGCGGCTTCGTTGAGCAGTTCTTC.

The chain carries TRBV11-2 and TRBJ2-1; tentatively, D is TRBD1 (7 bases). Germline V gene data show CDR1 as SGHAT and CDR2 as FQNNGV. V dropped 0 bases and J dropped 4 bases, with 13 bases sitting between them. This CDR3 region has 16 residues. CDR3 region: CASSLDRRGPYNEQFF. The CDR3 DNA reads TGTGCCAGCAGCTTAGATAGGAGGGGGCCATACAATGAGCAGTTCTTC.

This clone has just one count. The rearrangement links TRBV27 to TRBJ1-1, with a weak D call TRBD1 (6 bases). There are 13 residues in the CDR3. The V gene lost 10 bases and the J gene lost 4 bases, with 16 bases spanning the gap. Germline V lookup: CDR1 MNHEY, CDR2 SMNVEV (reference sequence). This CDR3 is CATHTGYGTEAFF. In nucleotides, the CDR3 is TGTGCCACACATACAGGGTACGGCACTGAAGCTTTCTTT.

This chain connects TRBV5-4 to TRBJ1-4; TRBD1 agrees at 7 bases. CDR1 is SGHNT, CDR2 YYREEE, per germline (reference sequence). Germline trimming cut 4 bases from V and 3 bases from J; bases unmatched to any gene: 6. The CDR3 consists of 15 residues. CDR3 in DNA: TGTGCCAGCAGCCAACCGACAGGGCCTAATGAAAAACTGTTTTTT. It translates to CASSQPTGPNEKLFF.

The chain employs TRBV25-1 and TRBJ2-7; no reliable D call. The V end was cut by 2 bases, the J end by 2 bases, with 13 bases between. CDR3 length equals 15 residues. In germline, CDR1 is MGHDK, CDR2 SYGVNS. The CDR3 reads CASSEAAAPAYEQYF. In DNA, the CDR3 is TGTGCCAGCAGTGAAGCCGCGGCCCCGGCCTACGAGCAGTACTTC.

This clone was recorded once. The CDR3 is CASRTVDSYEQYV. In DNA, the CDR3 is TGTGCCAGCAGAACCGTTGACTCCTACGAGCAGTACGTC. This chain uses TRBV6-6 with TRBJ2-7; D gene ambiguous. This CDR3 contains 13 residues. The V gene lost 6 bases and the J gene lost 0 bases, with 9 bases spanning the gap. CDR1 and CDR2 from the germline V gene are MNHNY and SVGAGI (reference sequence).

The chain is built from TRBV2 and TRBJ2-2; D perhaps matches TRBD1 (5 bases). The CDR3 is 14 amino acids. Germline assignment: CDR1 SNHLY and CDR2 FYNNEI. Trimming took off 2 bases at V and 7 bases at J, with 11 bases between the two ends. CDR3 nucleotide sequence: TGTGCCAGCAGTGAATCCAGGGCTTACGGGGAGCTGTTTTTT. The encoded protein is CASSESRAYGELFF.

The chain recombines TRBV29-1 with TRBJ1-1, with 7 bases matching TRBD1. The CDR3 covers 14 residues. J lost 4 bases, V lost 4 bases, and 9 bases had no gene match. Germline CDR1 and CDR2: SQVTM and ANQGSEA. For the CDR3, the DNA is TGCAGCGTTGCGGGAGGGGGCTCCATCACTGAAGCTTTCTTT. This codes for CSVAGGGSITEAFF.

The rearrangement joins TRBV29-1 to TRBJ2-2, with a tentative D call TRBD1 (6 bases). The CDR3 totals 13 residues. The V gene lost 4 bases and the J gene lost 6 bases, with 12 bases spanning the gap. The V gene's germline CDR1 is SQVTM and CDR2 ANQGSEA. This chain's CDR3 is CSVGKQGSGELFF. Written as DNA, the CDR3 is TGCAGCGTTGGGAAACAGGGTTCCGGGGAGCTGTTTTTT.

This sequence joins TRBV7-6 and TRBJ2-7; TRBD2 matches at 10 bases. The length of the CDR3 is 15 residues. Germline CDR1 reads SGHVS; CDR2 reads FNYEAQ. V lost 1 base and J lost 6; bases outside the gene matches: 6. Written as DNA, the CDR3 is TGTGCCAGCAGCTTAGGCACTAGCGGGACTGGCGAGCAGTACTTC. Residues: CASSLGTSGTGEQYF.

The CDR3 protein is CASSENGGARYEQYF. As DNA, the CDR3 is TGTGCCAGCAGTGAAAACGGGGGGGCTCGGTACGAGCAGTACTTC. V gene TRBV6-1 combines with J gene TRBJ2-7; 8 bases line up with TRBD2. The CDR3 length is 15 residues. J lost 4 bases, V lost 2 bases, and 7 bases had no gene match. Per germline, CDR1 MNHNS and CDR2 SASEGT.

This rearrangement joins TRBV28 to TRBJ2-7; 10 bases map to TRBD2. CDR1 is MDHEN and CDR2 is SYDVKM in the germline V gene. The CDR3 totals 16 residues. V was clipped by 6 bases and J by 2 bases; unmatched bases: 10. The CDR3 sequence: CASSDPQTSGAYEQYF. In DNA form, the CDR3 reads TGTGCCAGCAGCGATCCCCAAACTAGCGGGGCCTACGAGCAGTACTTC. The complete variable domain, with remaining parts taken from reference TRBV28 and TRBJ2-7, reads DVKVTQSSRYLVKRTGEKVFLECVQDMDHENMFWYRQDPGLGLRLIYFSYDVKMKEKGDIPEGYSVSREKKERFSLILESASTNQTSMYLCASSDPQTSGAYEQYFGPGTRLTVT.

The J gene is TRBJ2-5, the V gene TRBV20-1, with D possibly TRBD1 on 6 matching bases. The V gene lost 6 bases and the J gene lost 4 bases, with 9 bases spanning the gap. The germline CDR1 and CDR2 sequences are DFQATT and SNEGSKA (reference sequence). The CDR3 contains 11 residues. The CDR3 reads CSATQGETQYF. In DNA form, the CDR3 reads TGCAGTGCCACACAGGGAGAGACCCAGTACTTC.

CDR3: CASSLEAAGWSYGYTF. In DNA form, the CDR3 reads TGTGCCAGCAGCTTAGAGGCGGCAGGGTGGTCCTATGGCTACACCTTC. The chain recombines TRBV11-2 with TRBJ1-2; D might be TRBD1 (5 bases). The CDR3 has 16 amino acids. Germline V gives CDR1 SGHAT, CDR2 FQNNGV. With 0 bases removed from V and 4 bases from J, the gap between germline ends came to 15 bases.